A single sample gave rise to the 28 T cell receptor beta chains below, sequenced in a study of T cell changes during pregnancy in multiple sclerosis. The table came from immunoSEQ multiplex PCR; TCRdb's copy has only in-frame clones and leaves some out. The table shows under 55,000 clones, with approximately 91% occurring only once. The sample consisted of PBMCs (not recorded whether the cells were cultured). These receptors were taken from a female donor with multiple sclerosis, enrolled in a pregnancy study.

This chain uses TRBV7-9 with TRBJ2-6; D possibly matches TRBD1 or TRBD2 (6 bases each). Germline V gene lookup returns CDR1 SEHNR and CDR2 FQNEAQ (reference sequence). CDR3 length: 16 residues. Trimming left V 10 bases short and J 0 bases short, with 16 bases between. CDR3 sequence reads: CAKVGGRNSGANVLTF. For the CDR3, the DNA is TGTGCCAAAGTCGGGGGCCGTAACTCTGGGGCCAACGTCCTGACTTTC.

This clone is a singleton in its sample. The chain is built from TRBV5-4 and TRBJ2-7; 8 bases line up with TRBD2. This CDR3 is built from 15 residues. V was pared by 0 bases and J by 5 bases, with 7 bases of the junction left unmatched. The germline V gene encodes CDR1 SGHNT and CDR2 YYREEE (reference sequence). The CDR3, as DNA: TGTGCCAGCAGCTTGGTGGGGACTAGGGGTAACGAGCAGTACTTC. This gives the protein CASSLVGTRGNEQYF. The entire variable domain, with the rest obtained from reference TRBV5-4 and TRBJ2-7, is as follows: ETGVTQSPTHLIKTRGQQVTLRCSSQSGHNTVSWYQQALGQGPQFIFQYYREEENGRGNFPPRFSGLQFPNYSSELNVNALELDDSALYLCASSLVGTRGNEQYFGPGTRLTVT.

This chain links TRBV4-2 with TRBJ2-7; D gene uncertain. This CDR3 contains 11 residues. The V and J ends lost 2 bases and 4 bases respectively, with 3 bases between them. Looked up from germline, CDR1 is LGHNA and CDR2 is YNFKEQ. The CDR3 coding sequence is TGTGCCAGCAGCCAAAATTACGAGCAGTACTTC. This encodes CASSQNYEQYF.

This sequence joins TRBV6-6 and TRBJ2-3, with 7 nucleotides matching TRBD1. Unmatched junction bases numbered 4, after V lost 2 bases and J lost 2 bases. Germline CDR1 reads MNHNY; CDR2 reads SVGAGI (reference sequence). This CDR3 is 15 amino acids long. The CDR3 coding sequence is TGTGCCAGCAGTTACCTGGGACAGCCCACAGATACGCAGTATTTT. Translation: CASSYLGQPTDTQYF.

Here the CDR3 DNA reads TGTGCCAGCACTCGGCTAGCGGGAGGACTAGAGACCCAGTACTTC. Encoded protein: CASTRLAGGLETQYF. The gene calls are TRBV6-1 and TRBJ2-5; 11 bases align to TRBD2. The CDR3 length is 15 residues. The germline CDR1 and CDR2 sequences are MNHNS and SASEGT. Germline trimming cut 7 bases from V and 4 bases from J; bases unmatched to any gene: 8.

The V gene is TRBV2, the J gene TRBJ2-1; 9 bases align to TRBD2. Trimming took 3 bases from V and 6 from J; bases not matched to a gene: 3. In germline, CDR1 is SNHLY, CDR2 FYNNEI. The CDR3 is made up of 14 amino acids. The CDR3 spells CASSEGTSSNEQFF. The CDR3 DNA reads TGTGCCAGCAGTGAGGGGACTAGCAGCAATGAGCAGTTCTTC.

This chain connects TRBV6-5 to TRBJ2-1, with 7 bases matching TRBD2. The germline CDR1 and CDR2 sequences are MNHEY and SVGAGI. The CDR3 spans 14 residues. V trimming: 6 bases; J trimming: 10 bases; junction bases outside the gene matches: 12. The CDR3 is CASRPLASEGEQFF. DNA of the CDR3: TGTGCCAGCAGACCACTAGCGTCTGAGGGGGAGCAGTTCTTC.

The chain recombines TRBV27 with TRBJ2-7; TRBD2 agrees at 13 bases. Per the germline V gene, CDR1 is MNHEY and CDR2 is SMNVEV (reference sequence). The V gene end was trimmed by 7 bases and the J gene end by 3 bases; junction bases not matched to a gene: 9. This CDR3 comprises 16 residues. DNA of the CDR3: TGTGCCAGCACCTCGACGGGACTAGCGGGAAACTACGAGCAGTACTTC. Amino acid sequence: CASTSTGLAGNYEQYF.

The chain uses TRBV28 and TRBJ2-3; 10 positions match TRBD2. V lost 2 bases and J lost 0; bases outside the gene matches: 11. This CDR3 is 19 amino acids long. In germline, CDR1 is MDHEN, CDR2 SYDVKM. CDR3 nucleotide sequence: TGTGCCAGCAGTTTACTCCTAGCGGGAGTAGGGGACAGCACAGATACGCAGTATTTT. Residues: CASSLLLAGVGDSTDTQYF.

As DNA, the CDR3 is TGTGCCAGCAGCAAGAAACAGGGAACCCCCGACGAGCAGTACTTC. It yields the protein CASSKKQGTPDEQYF. The rearrangement uses TRBV7-2 and TRBJ2-7, with TRBD1 as a possible D gene (6 bases). Germline CDR1 and CDR2: SGHTA and FQGNSA. The V and J ends lost 5 bases and 5 bases respectively, with 19 bases between them. The CDR3 is made up of 15 amino acids.

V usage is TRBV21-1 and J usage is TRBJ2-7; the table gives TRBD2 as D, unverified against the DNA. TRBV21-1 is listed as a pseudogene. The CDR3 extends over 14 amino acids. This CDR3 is CASTPSGLRYEQYF. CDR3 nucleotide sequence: TGTGCCAGCACCCCTAGTGGTCTCCGCTACGAGCAGTACTTC.

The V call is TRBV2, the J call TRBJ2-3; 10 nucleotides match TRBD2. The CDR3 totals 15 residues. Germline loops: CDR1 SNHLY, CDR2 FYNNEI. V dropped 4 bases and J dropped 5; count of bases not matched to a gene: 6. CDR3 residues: CASSVQLAGRDTQYF. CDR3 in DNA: TGTGCCAGCAGTGTGCAACTAGCGGGGCGAGATACGCAGTATTTT.

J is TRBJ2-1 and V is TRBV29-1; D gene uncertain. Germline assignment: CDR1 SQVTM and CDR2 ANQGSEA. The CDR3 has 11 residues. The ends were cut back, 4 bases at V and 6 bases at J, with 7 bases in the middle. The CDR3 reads CSVVPPNEQFF. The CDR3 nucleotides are TGCAGCGTTGTACCCCCCAATGAGCAGTTCTTC.

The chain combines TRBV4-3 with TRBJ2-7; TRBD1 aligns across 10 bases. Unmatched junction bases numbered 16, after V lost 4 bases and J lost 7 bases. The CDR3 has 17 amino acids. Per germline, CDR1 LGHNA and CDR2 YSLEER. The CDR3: CASSLGFLGQGSWEQYF. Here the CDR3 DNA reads TGCGCCAGCAGCCTCGGGTTCTTGGGACAGGGGTCGTGGGAGCAGTACTTC.

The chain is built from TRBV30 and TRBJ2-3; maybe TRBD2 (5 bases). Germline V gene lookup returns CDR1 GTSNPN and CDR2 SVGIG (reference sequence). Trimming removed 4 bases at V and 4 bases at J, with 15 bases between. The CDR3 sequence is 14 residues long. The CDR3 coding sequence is TGTGCCTGGAACGTTTTTAGCGATGCAGATACGCAGTATTTT. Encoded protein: CAWNVFSDADTQYF.

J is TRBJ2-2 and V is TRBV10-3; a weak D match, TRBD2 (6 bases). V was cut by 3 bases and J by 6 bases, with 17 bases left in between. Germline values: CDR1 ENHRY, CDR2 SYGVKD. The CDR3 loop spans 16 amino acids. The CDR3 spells CAISDFVKGLPGELFF. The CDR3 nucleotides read TGTGCCATCAGTGATTTTGTGAAGGGACTCCCCGGGGAGCTGTTTTTT.

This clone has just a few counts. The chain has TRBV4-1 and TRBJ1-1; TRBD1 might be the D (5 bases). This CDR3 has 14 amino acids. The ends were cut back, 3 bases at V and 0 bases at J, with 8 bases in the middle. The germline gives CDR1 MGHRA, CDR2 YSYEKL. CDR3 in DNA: TGCGCCAGCAGCCAGGGAGGGGTGAACACTGAAGCTTTCTTT. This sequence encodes CASSQGGVNTEAFF.

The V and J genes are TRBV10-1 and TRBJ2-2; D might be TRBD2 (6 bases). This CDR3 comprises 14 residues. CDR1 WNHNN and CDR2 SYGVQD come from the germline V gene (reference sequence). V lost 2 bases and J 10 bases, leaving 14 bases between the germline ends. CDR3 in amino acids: CASSEPGRPEELFF. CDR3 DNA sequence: TGCGCCAGCAGTGAGCCAGGGAGGCCGGAGGAGCTGTTTTTT.

CDR3 nucleotide sequence: TGTGCCAGCAGTGAAGGTGAATGGGAGCAGTTCTTC. It is translated as CASSEGEWEQFF. The V call is TRBV25-1, the J call TRBJ2-1; no clear D. V shed 2 bases and J shed 10 bases, with 9 bases lying between them. CDR3 length equals 12 residues. Per germline, CDR1 MGHDK and CDR2 SYGVNS.

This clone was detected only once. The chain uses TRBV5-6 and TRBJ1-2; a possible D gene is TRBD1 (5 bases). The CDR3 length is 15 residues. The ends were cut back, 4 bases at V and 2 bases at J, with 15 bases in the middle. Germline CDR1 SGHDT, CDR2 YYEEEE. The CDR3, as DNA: TGTGCCAGCAGCGTCGGCTGGGAGGGGAACTATGGCTACACCTTC. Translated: CASSVGWEGNYGYTF.

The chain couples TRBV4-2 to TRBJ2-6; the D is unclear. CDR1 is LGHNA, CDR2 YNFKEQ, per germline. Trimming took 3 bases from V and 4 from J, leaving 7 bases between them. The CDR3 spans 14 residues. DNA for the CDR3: TGTGCCAGCAGCCAGACACGGGGGGCCAACGTCCTGACTTTC. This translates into CASSQTRGANVLTF.

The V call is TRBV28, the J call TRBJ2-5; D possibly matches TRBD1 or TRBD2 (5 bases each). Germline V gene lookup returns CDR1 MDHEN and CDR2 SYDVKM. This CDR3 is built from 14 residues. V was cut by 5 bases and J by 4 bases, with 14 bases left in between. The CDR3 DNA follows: TGTGCCAGCAGTCCCAGTGGGACCCCAGAGACCCAGTACTTC. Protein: CASSPSGTPETQYF.

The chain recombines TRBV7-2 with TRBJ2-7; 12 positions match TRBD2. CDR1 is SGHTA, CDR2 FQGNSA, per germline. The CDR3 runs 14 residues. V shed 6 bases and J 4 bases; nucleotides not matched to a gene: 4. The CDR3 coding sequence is TGTGCCAGCAGTTGGACTAGCGGGATTTACGAGCAGTACTTC. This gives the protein CASSWTSGIYEQYF.

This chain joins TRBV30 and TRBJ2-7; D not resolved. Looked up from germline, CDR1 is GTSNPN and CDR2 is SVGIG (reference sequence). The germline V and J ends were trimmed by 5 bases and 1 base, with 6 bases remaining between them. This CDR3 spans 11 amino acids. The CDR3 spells CAWGPSYEQYF. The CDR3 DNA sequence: TGTGCCTGGGGCCCTTCCTACGAGCAGTACTTC.

Here the CDR3 DNA reads TGTGCCAGTAGTATAACCGGGACAGGGGGCAATGAGCAGTTCTTC. Translation: CASSITGTGGNEQFF. The gene calls are TRBV19 and TRBJ2-1; 11 bases match TRBD1. The germline V gene has CDR1 LNHDA and CDR2 SQIVND (reference sequence). Unmatched junction bases numbered 3, after V lost 2 bases and J lost 6 bases. The CDR3 is 15 residues long.

CDR3 sequence reads: CASSPGTGAYEQYF. In DNA form, the CDR3 reads TGTGCCAGCTCACCAGGGACAGGGGCCTACGAGCAGTACTTC. The rearrangement joins TRBV18 to TRBJ2-7, with 10 bases identical to TRBD1. V shed 2 bases and J 2 bases; nucleotides not matched to a gene: 0. The CDR3 runs 14 residues. Germline V gives CDR1 KGHSH, CDR2 LQKENI.

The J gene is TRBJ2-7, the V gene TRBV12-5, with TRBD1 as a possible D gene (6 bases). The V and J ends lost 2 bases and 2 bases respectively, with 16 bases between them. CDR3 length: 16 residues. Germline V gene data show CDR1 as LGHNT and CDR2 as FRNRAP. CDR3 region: CASGLTTGSLTYEQYF. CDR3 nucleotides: TGTGCTAGTGGTTTGACCACAGGGTCCCTTACCTACGAGCAGTACTTC.

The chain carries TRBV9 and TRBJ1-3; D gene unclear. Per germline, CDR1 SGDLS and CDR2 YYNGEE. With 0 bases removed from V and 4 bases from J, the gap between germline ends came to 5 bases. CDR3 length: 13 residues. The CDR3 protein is CASSVGMGNTIYF. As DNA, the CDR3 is TGTGCCAGCAGCGTAGGGATGGGAAACACCATATATTTT.